This T cell receptor (beta chain) was captured by sequencing in a study of T cell repertoires in cytomegalovirus infection. Study context: The study used recently identified HLA-C-restricted and well-studied HLA-B-restricted CMV epitopes. CMV infection and matching HLA type were both indicated by public TCR beta signatures. The study, taken as a whole, reports: Ex vivo responses were dominated by HLA-C-restricted CMV-specific TCR beta clonotypes.

TCRdb re-analysed the reads in MiXCR, keeping a single row per CDR3 protein. The sample includes under 350,000 distinct CDR3 sequences, 22% of them seen just once. This CDR3 region has 11 residues. CDR1 and CDR2 from the germline V gene are SGHVS and FQNEAQ. Between the trimmed V and J ends, which lost 10 bases and 2 bases, there was a span of 8 bases. This clonotype has ten or more counts. As yet, its antigen is unknown. The sequencing used cultured PBMCs, collected from culture after CMV antigen stimulation. This sequence joins TRBV7-8 and TRBJ1-1, with unresolved D. The source of this sequence is a human donor in good health (CMV status not recorded). Some clones in this sample may be carry-over from other donors' samples. As DNA, the CDR3 is TGTGCCACCGCGGTAAACACTGAAGCTTTCTTT. This encodes CATAVNTEAFF.